This is a list of T cell receptor beta chains from one sample in a study of cytomegalovirus exposure and HLA in healthy donors. Here immunoSEQ multiplex PCR was the method, and the copy in TCRdb shows in-frame clones only, minus some. The sample includes some 210,000 clones, roughly 80% of them seen just once. Sequenced material: PBMCs. These receptors were taken from a male donor in good health and CMV-seronegative. The conserved cysteine and the conserved F or W are not part of the CDR3 here.

j_call: TRBJ2-3; v_call: TRBV2; cdr3_length: 13; cdr3_aa: ASSRDRGVTDTQY
j_call: TRBJ2-7; v_call: TRBV30; cdr3_length: 9; cdr3_aa: AWEAGAEQY
j_call: TRBJ1-5; v_call: TRBV28; cdr3_length: 12; cdr3_aa: ASRLGGASQPQH
j_call: TRBJ2-3; v_call: TRBV6-4; cdr3_length: 12; cdr3_aa: ASSGTGGTDTQY
j_call: TRBJ2-1; v_call: TRBV7-2; cdr3_length: 12; cdr3_aa: ASSRGGAYNEQF
j_call: TRBJ1-2; v_call: TRBV7-9; cdr3_length: 10; cdr3_aa: SSSLVRGGYT
j_call: TRBJ2-7; v_call: TRBV19; cdr3_length: 13; cdr3_aa: ASSLLGTVLYEQY
j_call: TRBJ2-3; v_call: TRBV18; cdr3_length: 15; cdr3_aa: ASSLPSIWASTDTQY
j_call: TRBJ2-7; v_call: TRBV19; cdr3_length: 11; cdr3_aa: ASSTETSYEQY
j_call: TRBJ2-7; v_call: TRBV6-5; cdr3_length: 10; cdr3_aa: ASSYNRYEQY
j_call: TRBJ2-3; v_call: TRBV7-6; cdr3_length: 12; cdr3_aa: ASSFQGRSDTQY
j_call: .; v_call: TRBV30; cdr3_length: 14; cdr3_aa: AWSPSRTSGMTEQY
j_call: TRBJ1-2; v_call: TRBV5-1; cdr3_length: 13; cdr3_aa: ASSLDPGGSYGYT
j_call: TRBJ2-2; v_call: TRBV7-9; cdr3_length: 14; cdr3_aa: SSSLPRTGFTGELF
j_call: TRBJ2-3; v_call: TRBV5-1; cdr3_length: 12; cdr3_aa: ASSLGVGTDTQY
j_call: TRBJ1-3; v_call: TRBV28; cdr3_length: 15; cdr3_aa: ASSSMPGGRAGNTIY
j_call: TRBJ2-7; v_call: TRBV2; cdr3_length: 13; cdr3_aa: ASSEFSGQGYEQY
j_call: TRBJ1-1; v_call: TRBV27; cdr3_length: 13; cdr3_aa: ASSSPLQGYTEAF
j_call: TRBJ2-7; v_call: TRBV5-1; cdr3_length: 13; cdr3_aa: ASSKVRDSSYEQY
j_call: TRBJ1-5; v_call: TRBV5-6; cdr3_length: 11; cdr3_aa: ASSHATAQPQH
j_call: TRBJ1-1; v_call: TRBV7-9; cdr3_length: 13; cdr3_aa: SSNEGAITNTEAF
j_call: TRBJ1-3; v_call: TRBV9; cdr3_length: 13; cdr3_aa: ASSPTGSSRNTIY
j_call: TRBJ1-5; v_call: TRBV30; cdr3_length: 13; cdr3_aa: AWSKDDSSNQPQH
j_call: TRBJ1-3; v_call: TRBV6-6; cdr3_length: 13; cdr3_aa: ASSPPEVSGNTIY
j_call: TRBJ2-6; v_call: TRBV7-6; cdr3_length: 15; cdr3_aa: ASSLSGLAGGANVLT
j_call: TRBJ2-3; v_call: TRBV6-6; cdr3_length: 14; cdr3_aa: ASSYSTGRYTDTQY
j_call: TRBJ2-3; v_call: TRBV28; cdr3_length: 12; cdr3_aa: ASRTTSGLKTQY
j_call: TRBJ2-7; v_call: TRBV18; cdr3_length: 14; cdr3_aa: ASSPAGTSGGYEQY
j_call: TRBJ2-3; v_call: TRBV6-5; cdr3_length: 12; cdr3_aa: ASRQTGSTDTQY
j_call: TRBJ2-3; v_call: TRBV6-1; cdr3_length: 8; cdr3_aa: ATIEDTQY
j_call: TRBJ2-5; v_call: TRBV18; cdr3_length: 14; cdr3_aa: ASSPWARGREETQY
j_call: TRBJ2-3; v_call: TRBV21-1; cdr3_length: 20; cdr3_aa: ASSIRGLAGGPILNSTDTQY
j_call: TRBJ2-5; v_call: TRBV5-6; cdr3_length: 14; cdr3_aa: ASSKDRGRRQETQY
j_call: TRBJ2-5; v_call: TRBV28; cdr3_length: 12; cdr3_aa: ASSLIAGPETQY
j_call: TRBJ2-7; v_call: TRBV6-5; cdr3_length: 13; cdr3_aa: ASSSPTSGSYEQY
j_call: TRBJ2-7; v_call: TRBV28; cdr3_length: 16; cdr3_aa: ASSLPRRLAGANYEQY